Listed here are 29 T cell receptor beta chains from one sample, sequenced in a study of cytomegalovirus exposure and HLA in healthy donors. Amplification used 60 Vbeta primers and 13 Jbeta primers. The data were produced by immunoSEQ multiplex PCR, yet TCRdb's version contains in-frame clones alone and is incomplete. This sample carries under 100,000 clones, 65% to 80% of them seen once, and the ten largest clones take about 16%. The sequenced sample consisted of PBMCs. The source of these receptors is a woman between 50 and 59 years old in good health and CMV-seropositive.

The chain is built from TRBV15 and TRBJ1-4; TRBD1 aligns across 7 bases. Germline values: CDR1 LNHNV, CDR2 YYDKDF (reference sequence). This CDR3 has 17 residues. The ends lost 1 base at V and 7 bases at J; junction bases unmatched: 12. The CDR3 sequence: CATSRGQLGGESEKLFF. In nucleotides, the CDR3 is TGTGCCACCAGCAGAGGGCAATTAGGGGGCGAGAGTGAAAAACTGTTTTTT.

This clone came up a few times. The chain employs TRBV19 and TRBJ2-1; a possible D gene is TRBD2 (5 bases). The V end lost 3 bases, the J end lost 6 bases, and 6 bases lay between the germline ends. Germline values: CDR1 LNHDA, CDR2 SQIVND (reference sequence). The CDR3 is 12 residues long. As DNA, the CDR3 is TGTGCCAGTAGTATGCTAGCCAATGAGCAGTTCTTC. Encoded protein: CASSMLANEQFF. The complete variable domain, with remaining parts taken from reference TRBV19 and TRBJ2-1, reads DGGITQSPKYLFRKEGQNVTLSCEQNLNHDAMYWYRQDPGQGLRLIYYSQIVNDFQKGDIAEGYSVSREKKESFPLTVTSAQKNPTAFYLCASSMLANEQFFGPGTRLTVL.

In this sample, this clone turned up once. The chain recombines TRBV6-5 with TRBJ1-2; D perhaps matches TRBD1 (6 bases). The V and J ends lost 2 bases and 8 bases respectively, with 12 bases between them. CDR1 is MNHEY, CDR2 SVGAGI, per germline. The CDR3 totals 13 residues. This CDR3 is CASSYLGGGGYTF. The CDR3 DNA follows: TGTGCCAGCAGTTACCTGGGCGGGGGCGGCTACACCTTC.

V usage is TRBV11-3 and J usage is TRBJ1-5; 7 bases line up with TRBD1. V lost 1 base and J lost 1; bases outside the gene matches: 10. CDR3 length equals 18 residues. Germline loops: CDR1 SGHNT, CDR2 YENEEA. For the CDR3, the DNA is TGTGCCAGCAGCTTAGTAGGGTTCTGGGACAGAAGCAATCAGCCCCAGCATTTT. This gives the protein CASSLVGFWDRSNQPQHF. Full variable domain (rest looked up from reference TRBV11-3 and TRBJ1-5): EAGVVQSPRYKIIEKKQPVAFWCNPISGHNTLYWYLQNLGQGPELLIRYENEEAVDDSQLPKDRFSAERLKGVDSTLKIQPAELGDSAVYLCASSLVGFWDRSNQPQHFGDGTRLSIL.

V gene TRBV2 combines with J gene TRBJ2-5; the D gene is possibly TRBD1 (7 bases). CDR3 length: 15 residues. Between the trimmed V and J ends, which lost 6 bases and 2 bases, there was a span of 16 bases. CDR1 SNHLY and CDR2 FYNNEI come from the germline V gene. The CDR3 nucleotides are TGTGCCAGCAGGCACCAGGGGGGACAACAAGAGACCCAGTACTTC. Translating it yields CASRHQGGQQETQYF. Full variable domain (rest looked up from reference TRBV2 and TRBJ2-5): EPEVTQTPSHQVTQMGQEVILRCVPISNHLYFYWYRQILGQKVEFLVSFYNNEISEKSEIFDDQFSVERPDGSNFTLKIRSTKLEDSAMYFCASRHQGGQQETQYFGPGTRLLVL.

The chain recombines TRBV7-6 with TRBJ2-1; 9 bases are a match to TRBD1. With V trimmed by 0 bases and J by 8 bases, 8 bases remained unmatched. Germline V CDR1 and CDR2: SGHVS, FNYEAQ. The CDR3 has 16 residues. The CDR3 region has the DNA TGTGCCAGCAGCTTAGCGGGGAGACAGGGGGGCGATGAGCAGTTCTTC. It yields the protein CASSLAGRQGGDEQFF.

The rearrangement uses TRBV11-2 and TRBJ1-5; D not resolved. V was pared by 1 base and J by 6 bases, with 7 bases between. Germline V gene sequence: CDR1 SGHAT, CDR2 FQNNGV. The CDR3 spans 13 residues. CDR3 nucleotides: TGTGCCAGCAGCTTAGTACGGGGTCAGCCCCAGCATTTT. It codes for CASSLVRGQPQHF.

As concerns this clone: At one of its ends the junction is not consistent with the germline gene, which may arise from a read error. CDR3 sequence reads: CSSSFRKGRAFF. In nucleotides, the CDR3 is TGTTCCAGCAGCTTCCGGAAGGGGCGCGCTTTCTTT. The V gene is TRBV7-9, the J gene TRBJ1-1; D possibly corresponds to TRBD1 (5 bases). Germline V gene sequence: CDR1 SEHNR, CDR2 FQNEAQ (reference sequence). The CDR3 extends over 12 amino acids.

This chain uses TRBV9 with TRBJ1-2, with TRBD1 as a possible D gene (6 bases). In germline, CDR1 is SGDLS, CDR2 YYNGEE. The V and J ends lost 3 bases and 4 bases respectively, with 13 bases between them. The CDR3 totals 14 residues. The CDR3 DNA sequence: TGTGCCAGCAGCGCTCTACAAGGGGGCTATGGCTACACCTTC. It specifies CASSALQGGYGYTF.

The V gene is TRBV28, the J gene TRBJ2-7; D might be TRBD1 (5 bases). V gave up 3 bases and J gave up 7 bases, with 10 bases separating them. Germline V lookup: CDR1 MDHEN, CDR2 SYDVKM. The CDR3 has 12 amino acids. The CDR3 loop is CASSFRNREQYF. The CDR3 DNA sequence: TGTGCCAGCAGTTTCCGGAACAGGGAGCAGTACTTC.

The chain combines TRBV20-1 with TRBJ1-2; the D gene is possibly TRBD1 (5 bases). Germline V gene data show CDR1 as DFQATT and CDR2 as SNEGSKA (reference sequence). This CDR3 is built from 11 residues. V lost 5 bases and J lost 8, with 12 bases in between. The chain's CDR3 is CSAPGLGGYTF. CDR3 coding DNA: TGCAGTGCTCCGGGACTGGGGGGCTACACCTTC.

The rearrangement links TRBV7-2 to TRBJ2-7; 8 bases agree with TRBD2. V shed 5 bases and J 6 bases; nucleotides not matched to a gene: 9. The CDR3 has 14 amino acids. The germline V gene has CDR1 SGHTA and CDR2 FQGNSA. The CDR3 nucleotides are TGTGCCAGCAGCCCGGCGGGGGGCTACCGCGAGCAGTACTTC. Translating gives CASSPAGGYREQYF.

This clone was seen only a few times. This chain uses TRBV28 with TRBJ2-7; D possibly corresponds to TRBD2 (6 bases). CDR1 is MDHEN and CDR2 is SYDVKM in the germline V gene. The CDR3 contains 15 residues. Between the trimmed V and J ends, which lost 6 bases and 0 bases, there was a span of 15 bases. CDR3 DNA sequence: TGTGCCAGCAGAGAAACCGGGACTTACTCCTACGAGCAGTACTTC. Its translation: CASRETGTYSYEQYF.

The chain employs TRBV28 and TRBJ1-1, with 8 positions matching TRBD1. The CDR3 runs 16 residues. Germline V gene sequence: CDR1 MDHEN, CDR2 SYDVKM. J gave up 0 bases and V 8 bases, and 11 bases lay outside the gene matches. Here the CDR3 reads CASGASRGLLNTEAFF. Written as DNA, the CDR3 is TGTGCCAGCGGCGCTTCCAGGGGGCTTTTGAACACTGAAGCTTTCTTT.

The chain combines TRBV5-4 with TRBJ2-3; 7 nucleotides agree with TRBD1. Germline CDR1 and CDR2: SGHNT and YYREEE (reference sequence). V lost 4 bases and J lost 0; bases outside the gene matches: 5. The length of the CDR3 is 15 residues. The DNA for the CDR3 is TGTGCCAGCAGCCCATGGGACAGTAGCACAGATACGCAGTATTTT. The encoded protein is CASSPWDSSTDTQYF. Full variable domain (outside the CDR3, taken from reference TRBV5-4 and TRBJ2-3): ETGVTQSPTHLIKTRGQQVTLRCSSQSGHNTVSWYQQALGQGPQFIFQYYREEENGRGNFPPRFSGLQFPNYSSELNVNALELDDSALYLCASSPWDSSTDTQYFGPGTRLTVL.

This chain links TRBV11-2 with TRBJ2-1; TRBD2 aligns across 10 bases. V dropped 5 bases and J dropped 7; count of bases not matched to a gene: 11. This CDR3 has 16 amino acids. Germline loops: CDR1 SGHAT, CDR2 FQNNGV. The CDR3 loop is CASSPTGLAGANEQFF. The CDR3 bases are TGTGCCAGCAGCCCGACCGGGCTAGCGGGAGCGAATGAGCAGTTCTTC.

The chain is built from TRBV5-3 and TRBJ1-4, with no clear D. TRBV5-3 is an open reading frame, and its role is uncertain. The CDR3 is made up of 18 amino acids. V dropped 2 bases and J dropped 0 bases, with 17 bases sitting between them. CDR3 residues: CARSLGDGGCATNEKLFF. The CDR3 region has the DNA TGTGCCAGAAGCTTAGGAGACGGAGGCTGTGCAACTAATGAAAAACTGTTTTTT.

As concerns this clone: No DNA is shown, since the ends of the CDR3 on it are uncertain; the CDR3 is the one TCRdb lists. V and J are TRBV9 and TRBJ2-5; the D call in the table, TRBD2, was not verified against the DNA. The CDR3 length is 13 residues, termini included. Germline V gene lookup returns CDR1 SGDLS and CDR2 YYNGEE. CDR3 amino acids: CASSVGVAGGNYF.

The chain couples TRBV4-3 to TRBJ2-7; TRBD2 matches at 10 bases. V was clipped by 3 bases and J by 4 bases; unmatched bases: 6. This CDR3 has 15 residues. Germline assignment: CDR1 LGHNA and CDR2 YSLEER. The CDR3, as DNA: TGCGCCAGCAGCCAGGGAGTAGCGGGAGGTTACGAGCAGTACTTC. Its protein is CASSQGVAGGYEQYF.

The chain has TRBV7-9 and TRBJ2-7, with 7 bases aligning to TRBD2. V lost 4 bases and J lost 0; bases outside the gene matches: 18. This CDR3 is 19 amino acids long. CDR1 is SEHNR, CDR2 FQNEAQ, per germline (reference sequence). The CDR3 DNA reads TGTGCCAGCAGCTCCCGAGCGGGACCCCACCCCATTCGCTCCTACGAGCAGTACTTC. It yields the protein CASSSRAGPHPIRSYEQYF.

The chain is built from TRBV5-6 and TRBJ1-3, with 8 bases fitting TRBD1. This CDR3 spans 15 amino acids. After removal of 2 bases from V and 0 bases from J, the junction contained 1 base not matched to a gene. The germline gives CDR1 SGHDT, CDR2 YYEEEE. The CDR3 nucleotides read TGTGCCAGCAGCTTTACAGGGGGCTCTGGAAACACCATATATTTT. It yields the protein CASSFTGGSGNTIYF.

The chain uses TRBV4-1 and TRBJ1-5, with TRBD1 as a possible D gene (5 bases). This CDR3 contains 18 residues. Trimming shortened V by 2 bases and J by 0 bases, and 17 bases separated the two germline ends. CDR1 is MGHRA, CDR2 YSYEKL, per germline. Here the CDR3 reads CASSQSQLQVYSNQPQHF. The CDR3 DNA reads TGCGCCAGCAGCCAATCCCAACTACAGGTTTATAGCAATCAGCCCCAGCATTTT.

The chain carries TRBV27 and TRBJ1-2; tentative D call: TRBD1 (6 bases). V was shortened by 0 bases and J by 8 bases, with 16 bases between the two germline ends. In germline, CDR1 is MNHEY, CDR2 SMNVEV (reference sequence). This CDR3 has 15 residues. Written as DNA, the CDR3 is TGTGCCAGCAGTTTATCGTATCCAGGGACACAGGGCTACACCTTC. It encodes CASSLSYPGTQGYTF.

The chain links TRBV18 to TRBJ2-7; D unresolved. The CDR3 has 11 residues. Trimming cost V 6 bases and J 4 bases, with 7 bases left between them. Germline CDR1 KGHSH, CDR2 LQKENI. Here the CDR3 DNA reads TGTGCCAGCTCCGATACTTACGAGCAGTACTTC. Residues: CASSDTYEQYF.

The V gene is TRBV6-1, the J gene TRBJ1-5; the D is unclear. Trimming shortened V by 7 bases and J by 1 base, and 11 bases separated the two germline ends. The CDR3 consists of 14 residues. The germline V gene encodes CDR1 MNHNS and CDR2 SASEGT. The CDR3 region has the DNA TGTGCCAGCAATTCAGGTGCGAGCAATCAGCCCCAGCATTTT. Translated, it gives CASNSGASNQPQHF.

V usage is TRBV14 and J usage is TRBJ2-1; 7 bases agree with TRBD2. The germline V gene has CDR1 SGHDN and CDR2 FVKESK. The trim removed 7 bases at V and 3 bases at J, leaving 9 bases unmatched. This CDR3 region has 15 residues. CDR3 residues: CASTPYAGDYNEQFF. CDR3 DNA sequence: TGTGCCAGCACCCCATACGCGGGGGACTACAATGAGCAGTTCTTC.

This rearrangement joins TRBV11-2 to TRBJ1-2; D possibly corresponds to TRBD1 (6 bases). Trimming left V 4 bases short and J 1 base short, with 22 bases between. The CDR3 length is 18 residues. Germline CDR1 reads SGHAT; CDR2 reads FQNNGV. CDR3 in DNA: TGTGCCAGCAGCTGGACTAAAAAGGGGGGGACATATAACTATGGCTACACCTTC. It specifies CASSWTKKGGTYNYGYTF. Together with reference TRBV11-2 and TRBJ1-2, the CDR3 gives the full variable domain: EAGVAQSPRYKIIEKRQSVAFWCNPISGHATLYWYQQILGQGPKLLIQFQNNGVVDDSQLPKDRFSAERLKGVDSTLKIQPAKLEDSAVYLCASSWTKKGGTYNYGYTFGSGTRLTVV.

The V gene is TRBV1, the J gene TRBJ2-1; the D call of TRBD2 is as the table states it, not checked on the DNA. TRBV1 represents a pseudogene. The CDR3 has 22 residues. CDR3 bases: TGCACCAGCAGCCAAAATACTAGACTAGCGGGAGTGTTGTCTAGCTCCTACAATGAGCAGTTCTTC. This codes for CTSSQNTRLAGVLSSSYNEQFF.

Written as DNA, the CDR3 is TGTGCCAGTAGCGTTAGTCGGGTCATGAACACTGAAGCTTTCTTT. This gives the protein CASSVSRVMNTEAFF. The gene calls are TRBV19 and TRBJ1-1, with D uncertain. CDR3 size: 15 residues. Trimming took 6 bases from V and 0 from J, leaving 14 bases between them. Germline V lookup: CDR1 LNHDA, CDR2 SQIVND (reference sequence). Using reference TRBV19 and TRBJ1-1 for the parts outside the CDR3, the full variable domain is DGGITQSPKYLFRKEGQNVTLSCEQNLNHDAMYWYRQDPGQGLRLIYYSQIVNDFQKGDIAEGYSVSREKKESFPLTVTSAQKNPTAFYLCASSVSRVMNTEAFFGQGTRLTVV.